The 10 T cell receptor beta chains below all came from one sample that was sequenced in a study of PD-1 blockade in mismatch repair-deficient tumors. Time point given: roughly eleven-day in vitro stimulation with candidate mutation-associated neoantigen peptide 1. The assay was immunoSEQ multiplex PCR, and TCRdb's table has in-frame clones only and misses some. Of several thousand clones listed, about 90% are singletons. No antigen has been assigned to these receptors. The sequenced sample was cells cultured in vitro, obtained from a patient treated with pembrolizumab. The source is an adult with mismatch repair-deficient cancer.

CDR3 coding DNA: TGTGCCAGCAGCAAACCGGCCAGGGAGACAATGGGCCCTAATGAAAAACTGTTTTTT. Translated, it gives CASSKPARETMGPNEKLFF. The chain uses TRBV14 and TRBJ1-4; possibly TRBD1 for D (5 bases). Trimming took off 5 bases at V and 3 bases at J, with 25 bases between the two ends. Germline V gene data show CDR1 as SGHDN and CDR2 as FVKESK. The CDR3 runs to 19 residues. Supplemented by reference TRBV14 and TRBJ1-4, the full variable domain reads EAGVTQFPSHSVIEKGQTVTLRCDPISGHDNLYWYRRVMGKEIKFLLHFVKESKQDESGMPNNRFLAERTGGTYSTLKVQPAELEDSGVYFCASSKPARETMGPNEKLFFGSGTQLSVL.

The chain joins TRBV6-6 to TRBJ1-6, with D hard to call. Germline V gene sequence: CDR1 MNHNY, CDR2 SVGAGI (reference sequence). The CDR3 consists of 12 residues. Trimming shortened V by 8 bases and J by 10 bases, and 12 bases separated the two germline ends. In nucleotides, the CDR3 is TGTGCCAGCGCTCAATCTGCCTCACCCCTCCACTTT. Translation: CASAQSASPLHF.

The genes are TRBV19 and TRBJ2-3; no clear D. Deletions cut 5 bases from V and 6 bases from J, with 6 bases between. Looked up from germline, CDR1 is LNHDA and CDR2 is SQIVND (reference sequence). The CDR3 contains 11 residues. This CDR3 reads CASSSWDTQYF. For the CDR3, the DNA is TGTGCCAGTAGTTCGTGGGATACGCAGTATTTT.

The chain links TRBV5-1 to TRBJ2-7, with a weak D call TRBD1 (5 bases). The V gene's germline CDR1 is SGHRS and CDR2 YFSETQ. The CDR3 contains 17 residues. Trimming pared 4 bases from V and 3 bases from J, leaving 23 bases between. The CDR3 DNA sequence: TGCGCCAGCAGCCCTTCTTCTGTTGGTCAGGGTTTCTACGAGCAGTACTTC. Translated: CASSPSSVGQGFYEQYF.

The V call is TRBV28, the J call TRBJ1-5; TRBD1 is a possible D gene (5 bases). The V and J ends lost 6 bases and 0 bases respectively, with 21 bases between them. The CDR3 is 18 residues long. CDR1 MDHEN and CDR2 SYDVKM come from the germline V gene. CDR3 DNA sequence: TGTGCCAGCAGCCAATACAGTGGGGGTCGCTATAGCAATCAGCCCCAGCATTTT. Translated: CASSQYSGGRYSNQPQHF.

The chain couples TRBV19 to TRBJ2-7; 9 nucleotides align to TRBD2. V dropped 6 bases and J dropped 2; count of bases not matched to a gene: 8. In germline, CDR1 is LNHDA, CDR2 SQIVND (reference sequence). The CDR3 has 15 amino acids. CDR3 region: CASRPSGRPPYEQYF. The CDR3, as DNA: TGTGCCAGTAGACCAAGCGGGAGGCCCCCCTACGAGCAGTACTTC. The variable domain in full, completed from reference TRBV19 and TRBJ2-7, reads DGGITQSPKYLFRKEGQNVTLSCEQNLNHDAMYWYRQDPGQGLRLIYYSQIVNDFQKGDIAEGYSVSREKKESFPLTVTSAQKNPTAFYLCASRPSGRPPYEQYFGPGTRLTVT.

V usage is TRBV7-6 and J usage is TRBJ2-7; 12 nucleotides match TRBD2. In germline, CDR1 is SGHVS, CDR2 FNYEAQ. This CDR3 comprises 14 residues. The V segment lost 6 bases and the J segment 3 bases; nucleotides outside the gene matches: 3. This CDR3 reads CASRPSGGDYEQYF. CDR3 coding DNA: TGTGCCAGCAGGCCTAGCGGGGGGGACTACGAGCAGTACTTC.

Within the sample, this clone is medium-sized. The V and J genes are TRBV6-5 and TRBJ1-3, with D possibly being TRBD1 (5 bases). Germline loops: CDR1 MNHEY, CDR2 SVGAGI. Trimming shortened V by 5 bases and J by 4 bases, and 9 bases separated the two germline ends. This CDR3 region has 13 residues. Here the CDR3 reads CASSQRQGNTIYF. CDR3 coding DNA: TGTGCCAGCAGTCAACGACAGGGAAACACCATATATTTT.

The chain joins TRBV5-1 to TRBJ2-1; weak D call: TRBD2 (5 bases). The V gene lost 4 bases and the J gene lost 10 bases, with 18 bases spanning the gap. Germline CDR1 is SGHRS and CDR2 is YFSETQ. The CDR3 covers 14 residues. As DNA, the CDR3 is TGCGCCAGCAGCGTTTCTAGCTTGGTGGGCGAGCAGTTCTTC. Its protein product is CASSVSSLVGEQFF. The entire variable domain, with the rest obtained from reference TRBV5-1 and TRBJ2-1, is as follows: KAGVTQTPRYLIKTRGQQVTLSCSPISGHRSVSWYQQTPGQGLQFLFEYFSETQRNKGNFPGRFSGRQFSNSRSEMNVSTLELGDSALYLCASSVSSLVGEQFFGPGTRLTVL.

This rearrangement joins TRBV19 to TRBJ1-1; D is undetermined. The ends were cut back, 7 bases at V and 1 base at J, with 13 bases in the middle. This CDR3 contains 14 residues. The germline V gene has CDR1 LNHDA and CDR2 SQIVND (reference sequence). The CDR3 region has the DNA TGTGCCAGTAATCCTTCGTGGCAGAACACTGAAGCTTTCTTT. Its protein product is CASNPSWQNTEAFF.